These 3 T cell receptor beta chains came from one sample sequenced in a study of STAT5B mutations in CD4+ large granular lymphocyte leukemia. The table came from immunoSEQ multiplex PCR; TCRdb's copy has only in-frame clones and leaves some out. The data contain roughly 30,000 clones, about 89% of them singletons. Sequenced material: CD4+ T cells from blood buffy coats. Receptors were obtained from a human donor in good health.

Written as DNA, the CDR3 is TGTGCCACCATACAGGGGGGCTACGAGCAGTACTTC. This encodes CATIQGGYEQYF. The chain is built from TRBV28 and TRBJ2-7; TRBD1 matches at 8 bases. V lost 10 bases, J lost 3 bases, and 5 bases stayed unmatched. The CDR3 loop spans 12 amino acids. The germline gives CDR1 MDHEN, CDR2 SYDVKM.

The V and J genes are TRBV11-2 and TRBJ2-1; 8 bases are a match to TRBD2. The germline V gene encodes CDR1 SGHAT and CDR2 FQNNGV. This CDR3 contains 14 residues. The V gene end was trimmed by 5 bases and the J gene end by 2 bases; junction bases not matched to a gene: 2. CDR3 coding DNA: TGTGCCAGCAGCGCGGGACTAGCCTACAATGAGCAGTTCTTC. It yields the protein CASSAGLAYNEQFF.

DNA for the CDR3: TGTGCCTGGAGTAGAGGGGAGCTGTTTTTT. The encoded protein is CAWSRGELFF. The chain couples TRBV30 to TRBJ2-2; D unresolved. Germline V gives CDR1 GTSNPN, CDR2 SVGIG (reference sequence). The CDR3 consists of 10 residues. Trimming stripped 2 bases from V and 8 bases from J, with 3 bases between.